This T cell receptor (beta chain) was documented in a study of blood T cell repertoires in COVID-19. The overall study: COVID-19 samples collected from the United States, Italy and Spain covered acute and convalescent phases. In each case, the material was cDNA or gDNA derived from T cells, B-cell-depleted T cells, or PBMCs.

The CDR3 sequence is 17 residues long. Those enrolled in Seattle joined during active infection and were followed longitudinally afterward. Per the study methods: Reference gene primer amplification gave nucleated cell count estimates. Method: immunoSEQ multiplex PCR; TCRdb's copy keeps in-frame clones and lacks some. The V and J calls and clone size come from that table; D and trimming were worked out from the DNA. The data contain 270,000 or so clones, 86% of them seen just once; the ten biggest clones take up 12%. The origin of this receptor is a young woman with COVID-19, enrolled during active disease. The rearrangement uses TRBV21-1 and TRBJ2-7; TRBD1, as called in the table, went unchecked against the DNA. TRBV21-1 is given as a pseudogene. Sequenced material: peripheral blood. DNA for the CDR3: TGTGCCAGCAGTTCCGCTCAGGGGAAGTTGCGATCCTACGAGCAGTACTTC. This codes for CASSSAQGKLRSYEQYF.